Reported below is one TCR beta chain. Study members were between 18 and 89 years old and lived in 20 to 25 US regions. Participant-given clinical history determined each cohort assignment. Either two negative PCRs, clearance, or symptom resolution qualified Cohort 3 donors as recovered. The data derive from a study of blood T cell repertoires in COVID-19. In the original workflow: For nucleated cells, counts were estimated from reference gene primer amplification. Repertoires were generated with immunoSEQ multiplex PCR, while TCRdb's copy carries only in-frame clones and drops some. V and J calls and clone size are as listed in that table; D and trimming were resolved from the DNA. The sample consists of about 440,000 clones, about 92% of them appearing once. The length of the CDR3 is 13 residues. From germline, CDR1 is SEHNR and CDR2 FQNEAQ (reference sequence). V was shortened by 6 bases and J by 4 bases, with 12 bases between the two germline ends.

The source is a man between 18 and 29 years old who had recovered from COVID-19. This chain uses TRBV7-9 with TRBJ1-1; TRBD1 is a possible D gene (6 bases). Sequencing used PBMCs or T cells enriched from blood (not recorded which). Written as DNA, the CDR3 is TGTGCCAGCAGGGGGGCGCCGGGCACTGAAGCTTTCTTT. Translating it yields CASRGAPGTEAFF.